This T cell receptor beta chain was observed in a study of cytomegalovirus exposure and HLA in healthy donors. The primer mix had 60 Vbeta and 13 Jbeta primers. Some clones are missing from TCRdb's copy, which holds only in-frame ones; the method was immunoSEQ multiplex PCR. The sample shows about 140,000 clones, around three quarters of them seen only once. Donors counted as nominally healthy when sampled, yet unrecorded immune exposures were likely. Germline lookup yields CDR1 MNHNS and CDR2 SASEGT. Trimming shortened V by 6 bases and J by 6 bases, and 11 bases separated the two germline ends. The CDR3 has 12 residues.

The sample comprised PBMCs. This TCR came from a man between 40 and 49 years old in good health and CMV-seropositive. This sequence joins TRBV6-1 and TRBJ1-2, with D uncertain. CDR3 bases: TGTGCCAGCAGCCTGGAGGGAGATGGCTACACCTTC. Translation: CASSLEGDGYTF.